What follows are 9 T cell receptor beta chains derived from one specimen sequenced in a study of cytomegalovirus exposure and HLA in healthy donors (dated by TCRdb to about 2017). The library was made by the immunoSEQ multiplex PCR assay. A mixture of 60 forward primers for TCR Vbeta segments and 13 reverse primers for TCR Jbeta segments was used in the multiplex PCR. TCRdb took this table from immuneACCESS and kept in-frame rearrangements with V and J called. Such tables lack part of the clones; where checked against another copy, unresolved V genes explain under half of the gap, and the rest is unexplained. Here the sample has 100,000 to 120,000 clones; roughly 80% occur a single time. Around 1.3% of the sample rests with the top ten. The specimen sequenced was PBMCs. The receptors originated from a woman aged 30 to 39 in good health and CMV-seronegative.

The chain has TRBV10-3 and TRBJ1-2; 9 bases line up with TRBD1. The CDR3 sequence is 15 residues long. Germline V gene lookup returns CDR1 ENHRY and CDR2 SYGVKD. Unmatched junction bases numbered 12, after V lost 10 bases and J lost 3 bases. The CDR3 DNA reads TGTGCCAGCCGGGACAGGGTTATGCAGGACTATGGCTACACCTTC. Its translation: CASRDRVMQDYGYTF.

This chain connects TRBV27 to TRBJ2-5, with D hard to call. Germline CDR1 reads MNHEY; CDR2 reads SMNVEV (reference sequence). The CDR3 totals 13 residues. Trimming pared 3 bases from V and 5 bases from J, leaving 10 bases between. The CDR3 nucleotides are TGTGCCAGCAGTTTGGCCGCCTGGGAGACCCAGTACTTC. Translation gives CASSLAAWETQYF.

This chain joins TRBV28 and TRBJ2-7, with no clear D. CDR3 size: 12 residues. The V gene lost 2 bases and the J gene lost 13 bases, with 15 bases spanning the gap. Germline V gene data show CDR1 as MDHEN and CDR2 as SYDVKM. Here the CDR3 DNA reads TGTGCCAGCAGTTTAGTCCTGGGCCCCCGATACTTC. Its protein is CASSLVLGPRYF.

The V gene is TRBV5-1, the J gene TRBJ1-1; D is possibly TRBD1 (5 bases). The germline V gene encodes CDR1 SGHRS and CDR2 YFSETQ. This CDR3 region has 13 residues. V lost 2 bases to trimming and J lost 4 bases, with 9 bases between them. The CDR3 bases are TGCGCCAGCAGCTTAGGACACCTCACTGAAGCTTTCTTT. This translates into CASSLGHLTEAFF.

This clone was counted only a few times. The chain employs TRBV2 and TRBJ1-1; tentative D call: TRBD1 (5 bases). Germline CDR1 is SNHLY and CDR2 is FYNNEI. This CDR3 has 13 residues. V was trimmed by 6 bases and J by 7 bases, leaving 15 bases between them. The CDR3 loop reads CASSNPGRGEAFF. CDR3 nucleotide sequence: TGTGCCAGCAGCAACCCAGGGAGGGGTGAAGCTTTCTTT.

A remark on this clone: Different DNA sequences within this sample yield the same CDR3. This chain links TRBV6-5 with TRBJ2-7, with D perhaps matching TRBD1 (5 bases). The CDR3 length is 13 residues. V was clipped by 3 bases and J by 0 bases, with 6 bases between them. The V gene's germline CDR1 is MNHEY and CDR2 SVGAGI. The DNA for the CDR3 is TGTGCCAGCAGTTATGACAGCTCCTACGAGCAGTACTTC. It is translated as CASSYDSSYEQYF.

The V gene is TRBV28, the J gene TRBJ2-7, with TRBD1 identical over 7 bases. Germline CDR1 reads MDHEN; CDR2 reads SYDVKM. The ends lost 3 bases at V and 2 bases at J; junction bases unmatched: 1. This CDR3 has 13 residues. For the CDR3, the DNA is TGTGCCAGCAGTTTGGGACAGACCTACGAGCAGTACTTC. It specifies CASSLGQTYEQYF.

The J gene is TRBJ2-3, the V gene TRBV28; D gene uncertain. Germline loops: CDR1 MDHEN, CDR2 SYDVKM. Trimming pared 10 bases from V and 0 bases from J, leaving 14 bases between. The CDR3 totals 14 residues. In DNA, the CDR3 is TGTGCCATCAACGGAGATTCTAGCACAGATACGCAGTATTTT. It encodes CAINGDSSTDTQYF.

V is TRBV7-6 and J is TRBJ1-1, with 7 positions matching TRBD1. With 2 bases clipped from V and 4 bases from J, the junction kept 10 bases outside the gene matches. Germline V gives CDR1 SGHVS, CDR2 FNYEAQ. The CDR3 length is 16 residues. The CDR3 protein is CASSLITGDVFTEAFF. The DNA of the CDR3 is TGTGCCAGCAGCTTAATTACAGGGGATGTTTTCACTGAAGCTTTCTTT.